The T cell receptor beta chain under discussion was sequenced for a study of a mutant IDH1 vaccine in newly diagnosed glioma. The time point is: baseline, week 1 (first vaccination visit). Treatment in this sample: pre-vaccination baseline after standard-of-care therapy. The study, taken as a whole, reports: The occurrence of vaccine-induced immune responses was seen in 80% to 95% of patients.

The CDR3 consists of 15 residues. Per germline, CDR1 SGHVS and CDR2 FNYEAQ. Trimming left V 5 bases short and J 0 bases short, with 13 bases between. This clone was detected only a few times. The antigen is unknown. TCRdb's table, derived via immunoSEQ multiplex PCR, lists solely in-frame clones and lacks some. The table has tens of thousands of clones, about four fifths seen once. Material: PBMCs, obtained from a glioma patient treated with radiotherapy, temozolomide or both. The receptor's source is a woman aged 45-65 years with glioma. The chain carries TRBV7-6 and TRBJ1-1; a possible D gene is TRBD1 (5 bases). The CDR3 bases are TGTGCCAGCAGCCGCCCGAGGGGCATGAACACTGAAGCTTTCTTT. Its protein product is CASSRPRGMNTEAFF.